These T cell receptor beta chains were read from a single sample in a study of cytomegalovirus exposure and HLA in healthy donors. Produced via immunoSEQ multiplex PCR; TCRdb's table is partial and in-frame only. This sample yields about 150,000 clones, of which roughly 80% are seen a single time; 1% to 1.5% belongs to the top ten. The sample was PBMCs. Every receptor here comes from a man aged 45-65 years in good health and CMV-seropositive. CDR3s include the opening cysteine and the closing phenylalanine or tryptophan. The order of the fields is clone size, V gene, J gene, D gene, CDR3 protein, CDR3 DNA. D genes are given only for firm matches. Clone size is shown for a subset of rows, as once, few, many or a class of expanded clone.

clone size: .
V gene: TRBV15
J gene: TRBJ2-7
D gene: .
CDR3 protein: CATSREAGQYEQYF
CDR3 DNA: TGTGCCACCAGCAGAGAGGCAGGGCAATACGAGCAGTACTTC

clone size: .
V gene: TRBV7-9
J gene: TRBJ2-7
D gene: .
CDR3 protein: CASSLERAGVYEQYF
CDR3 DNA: TGTGCCAGCAGCTTAGAGCGAGCGGGTGTCTACGAGCAGTACTTC

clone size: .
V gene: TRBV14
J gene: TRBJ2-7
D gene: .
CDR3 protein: CASSQSRLEQYF
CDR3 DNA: TGTGCCAGCAGCCAAAGCAGGTTGGAGCAGTACTTC

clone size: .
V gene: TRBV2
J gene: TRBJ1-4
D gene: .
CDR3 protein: CAGTKSTTNEKLFF
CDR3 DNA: TGTGCCGGGACAAAGTCTACAACTAATGAAAAACTGTTTTTT

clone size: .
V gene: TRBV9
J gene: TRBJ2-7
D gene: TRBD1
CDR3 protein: CASSVGGTGTGPYEQYF
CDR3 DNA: TGTGCCAGCAGCGTAGGGGGGACTGGGACAGGCCCCTACGAGCAGTACTTC

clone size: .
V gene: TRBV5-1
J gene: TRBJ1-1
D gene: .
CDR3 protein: CASSLPDRAEAFF
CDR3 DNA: TGCGCCAGCAGCTTGCCAGACAGAGCTGAAGCTTTCTTT

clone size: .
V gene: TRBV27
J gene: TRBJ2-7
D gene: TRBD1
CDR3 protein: CASSRLGTGYDEQYF
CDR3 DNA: TGTGCCAGCAGCCGCCTGGGGACAGGGTACGACGAGCAGTACTTC

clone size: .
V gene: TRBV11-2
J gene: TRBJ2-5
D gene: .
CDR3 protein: CASSLGGPQRETQYF
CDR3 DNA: TGTGCCAGCAGCTTAGGGGGGCCCCAGCGAGAGACCCAGTACTTC

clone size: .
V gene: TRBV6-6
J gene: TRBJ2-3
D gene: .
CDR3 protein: CASSPEVADTQYF
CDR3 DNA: TGTGCCAGCTCTCCCGAGGTTGCAGATACGCAGTATTTT

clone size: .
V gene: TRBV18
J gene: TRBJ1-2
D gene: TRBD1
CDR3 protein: CASSPKTGMSYGYTF
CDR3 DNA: TGTGCCAGCTCACCCAAGACAGGGATGAGCTATGGCTACACCTTC

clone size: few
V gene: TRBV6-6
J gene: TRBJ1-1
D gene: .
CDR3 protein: CASSYPDRSRKTEAFF
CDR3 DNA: TGTGCCAGCAGTTACCCCGACAGGTCGAGAAAAACTGAAGCTTTCTTT

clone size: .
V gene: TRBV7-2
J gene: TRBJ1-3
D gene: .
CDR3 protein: CASSLRQDSGNTIYF
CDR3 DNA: TGTGCCAGCAGCTTACGGCAGGACTCTGGAAACACCATATATTTT

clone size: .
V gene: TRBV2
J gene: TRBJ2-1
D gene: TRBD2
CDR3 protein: CASSEAASGSVYEQFF
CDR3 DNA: TGTGCCAGCAGTGAAGCCGCTAGCGGGAGTGTCTATGAGCAGTTCTTC

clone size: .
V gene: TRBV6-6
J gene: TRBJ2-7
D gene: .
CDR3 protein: CASSPRALSYEQYF
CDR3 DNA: TGTGCCAGCAGTCCCCGAGCGCTCTCCTACGAGCAGTACTTC

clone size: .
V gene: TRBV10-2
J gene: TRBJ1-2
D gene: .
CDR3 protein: CASSESVRGLYGYTF
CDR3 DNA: TGCGCCAGCAGTGAGTCCGTAAGGGGCCTCTATGGCTACACCTTC

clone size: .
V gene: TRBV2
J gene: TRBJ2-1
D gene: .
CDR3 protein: CASSEAATYNEQFF
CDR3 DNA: TGTGCCAGCAGTGAAGCAGCCACCTACAATGAGCAGTTCTTC

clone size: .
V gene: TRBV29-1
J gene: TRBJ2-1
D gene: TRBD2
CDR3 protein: CSVKLGRERYNEQFF
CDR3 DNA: TGCAGCGTTAAGTTAGGGAGGGAAAGGTACAATGAGCAGTTCTTC